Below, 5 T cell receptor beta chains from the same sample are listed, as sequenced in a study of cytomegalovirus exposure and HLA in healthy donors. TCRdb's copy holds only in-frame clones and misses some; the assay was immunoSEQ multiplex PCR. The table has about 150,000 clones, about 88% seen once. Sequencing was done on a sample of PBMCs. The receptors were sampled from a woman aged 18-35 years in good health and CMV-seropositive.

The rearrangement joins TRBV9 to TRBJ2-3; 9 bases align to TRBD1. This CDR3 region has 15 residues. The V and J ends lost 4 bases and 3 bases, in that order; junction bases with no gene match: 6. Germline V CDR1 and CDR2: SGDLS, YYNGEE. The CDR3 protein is CASSPLTGGTDTQYF. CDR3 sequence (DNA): TGTGCCAGCAGCCCCCTGACAGGGGGTACAGATACGCAGTATTTT.

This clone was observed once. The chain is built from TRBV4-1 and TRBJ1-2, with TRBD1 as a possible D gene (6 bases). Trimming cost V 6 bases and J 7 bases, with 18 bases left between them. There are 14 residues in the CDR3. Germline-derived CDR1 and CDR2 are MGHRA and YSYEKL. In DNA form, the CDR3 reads TGCGCCAGCAGGCCTGGGGGCGCGTGGGCTGGCTACACCTTC. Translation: CASRPGGAWAGYTF.

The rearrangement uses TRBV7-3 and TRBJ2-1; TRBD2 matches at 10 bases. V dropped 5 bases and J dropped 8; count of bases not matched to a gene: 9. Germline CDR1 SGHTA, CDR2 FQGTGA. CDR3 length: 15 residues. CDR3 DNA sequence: TGTGCCAGCAGCCGGGAGGTAGCGGGAGGCTATGAGCAGTTCTTC. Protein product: CASSREVAGGYEQFF.

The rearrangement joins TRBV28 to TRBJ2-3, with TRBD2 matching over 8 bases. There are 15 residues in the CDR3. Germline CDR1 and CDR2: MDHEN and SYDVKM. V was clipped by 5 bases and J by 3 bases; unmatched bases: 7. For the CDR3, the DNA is TGTGCCAGCAGTCCACCGGGACTAGTTACAGATACGCAGTATTTT. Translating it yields CASSPPGLVTDTQYF.

The CDR3 bases are TGTGCCAGCAGCTTAGTGTCGCAGGTTACCCACGAGCAGTACTTC. Translating gives CASSLVSQVTHEQYF. This chain uses TRBV11-2 with TRBJ2-7; no clear D. Deletions cut 1 base from V and 5 bases from J, with 15 bases between. The CDR3 is 15 amino acids. Germline V gives CDR1 SGHAT, CDR2 FQNNGV.